The 24 T cell receptor beta chains below come from one sample, sequenced in a study of T cells in Graves' hyperthyroidism and ophthalmopathy. RNA transcripts were the template for amplifying TCR beta CDR3 regions. The HTBI primer set served for first-round RT-PCR of the TCR CDR3. TCRdb re-called the multiplex PCR reads through MiXCR, storing one row per CDR3 protein. The sample holds some 600,000 distinct CDR3 sequences, approximately 15% seen once. The sequenced sample consisted of blood. These receptors originate from a woman younger than 45 with Graves' hyperthyroidism that later progressed to Graves' ophthalmopathy.

The chain employs TRBV19 and TRBJ2-1, with unresolved D. V was cut by 3 bases and J by 9 bases, with 21 bases left in between. Germline values: CDR1 LNHDA, CDR2 SQIVND (reference sequence). The CDR3 has 16 residues. The DNA of the CDR3 is TGTGCCAGTAGTATCCATCAAATCACTAAGCTGAGTGAGCAGTTCTTC. This translates into CASSIHQITKLSEQFF.

J is TRBJ2-6 and V is TRBV3-1; no firm D call. The CDR3 is made up of 15 amino acids. Looked up from germline, CDR1 is LGHDT and CDR2 is YNNKEL (reference sequence). Between the trimmed V and J ends, which lost 0 bases and 5 bases, there was a span of 8 bases. Here the CDR3 DNA reads TGTGCCAGCAGCCAAGAAGGTTTAAGGGCCAACGTCCTGACTTTC. Translation gives CASSQEGLRANVLTF.

Only a few counts were recorded for this clonotype. The rearrangement joins TRBV4-2 to TRBJ2-2, with D tentatively TRBD1 or TRBD2 (5 bases each). CDR3 size: 15 residues. V shed 3 bases and J shed 3 bases, with 11 bases lying between them. Germline CDR1 LGHNA, CDR2 YNFKEQ. This chain's CDR3 is CASSQAGTDTGELFF. DNA for the CDR3: TGTGCCAGCAGCCAGGCCGGGACGGACACCGGGGAGCTGTTTTTT.

This clonotype showed up just a few times. The chain carries TRBV19 and TRBJ2-7; a possible D gene is TRBD1 (5 bases). The germline gives CDR1 LNHDA, CDR2 SQIVND (reference sequence). V dropped 1 base and J dropped 1 base, with 14 bases sitting between them. The CDR3 has 16 amino acids. In DNA, the CDR3 is TGTGCCAGTAGTATAGGTAGGGCCAGGGCTTCCTACGAGCAGTACTTC. Translated, it gives CASSIGRARASYEQYF.

Many counts were recorded for this clonotype. The rearrangement joins TRBV5-6 to TRBJ2-1; no reliable D call. CDR3 length: 12 residues. In germline, CDR1 is SGHDT, CDR2 YYEEEE. V gave up 1 base and J gave up 12 bases, with 11 bases separating them. CDR3 coding DNA: TGTGCCAGCAGCTTGCGGGTTTCCAGGCAGTTCTTC. Its protein product is CASSLRVSRQFF.

CDR3 region: CASSYRRSGELFF. In nucleotides, the CDR3 is TGTGCCAGCAGTTACCGGCGGTCAGGGGAGCTGTTTTTT. The chain links TRBV6-2 or TRBV6-3 to TRBJ2-2; D unclear. Looked up from germline, CDR1 is MNHEY and CDR2 is SVGEGT. Trimming took 2 bases from V and 8 from J, leaving 9 bases between them. The CDR3 spans 13 residues.

This clonotype was counted at least ten times. The V gene is TRBV24-1, the J gene TRBJ2-3, with D perhaps matching TRBD1 (6 bases). V was cut by 2 bases and J by 1 base, with 6 bases left in between. The CDR3 spans 14 residues. Germline assignment: CDR1 KGHDR and CDR2 SFDVKD. Written as DNA, the CDR3 is TGTGCCACCAGTGATTGGACAGGCACAGATACGCAGTATTTT. Amino acids: CATSDWTGTDTQYF.

In this sample, this clonotype turned up many times. V is TRBV19 and J is TRBJ1-1; D gene ambiguous. The V gene lost 7 bases and the J gene lost 4 bases, with 13 bases spanning the gap. Germline values: CDR1 LNHDA, CDR2 SQIVND (reference sequence). CDR3 length: 13 residues. CDR3 sequence reads: CASTEGPATEAFF. The CDR3 region has the DNA TGTGCCAGTACTGAGGGTCCAGCCACTGAAGCTTTCTTT. Full variable domain (remainder filled in from reference TRBV19 and TRBJ1-1): DGGITQSPKYLFRKEGQNVTLSCEQNLNHDAMYWYRQDPGQGLRLIYYSQIVNDFQKGDIAEGYSVSREKKESFPLTVTSAQKNPTAFYLCASTEGPATEAFFGQGTRLTVV.

This clonotype was counted ten times or more. This sequence joins TRBV28 and TRBJ1-2; TRBD1 matches 7 bases. V lost 5 bases and J lost 6; bases outside the gene matches: 15. This CDR3 has 16 amino acids. CDR1 and CDR2 (germline): MDHEN, SYDVKM. The DNA of the CDR3 is TGTGCCAGCAGTGGCCCGGGGGAAGGCAGGGGGAATGGCTACACCTTC. This sequence encodes CASSGPGEGRGNGYTF.

This clonotype came up many times. The genes are TRBV6-1 and TRBJ2-5; D is unclear. CDR3 length equals 13 residues. Trimming stripped 3 bases from V and 4 bases from J, with 9 bases between. Per germline, CDR1 MNHNS and CDR2 SASEGT. The CDR3 sequence: CASSDLVSETQYF. CDR3 DNA sequence: TGTGCCAGCAGTGATTTAGTGTCAGAGACCCAGTACTTC.

This clonotype occurred a few times. The chain has TRBV29-1 and TRBJ2-7, with unresolved D. CDR3 length: 13 amino acids. Trimming cost V 3 bases and J 1 base, with 10 bases left between them. Germline V gives CDR1 SQVTM, CDR2 ANQGSEA. The DNA for the CDR3 is TGCAGCGTTGAGGCGGCGGATTCCTACGAGCAGTACTTC. It yields the protein CSVEAADSYEQYF.

This clonotype was detected many times. The chain recombines TRBV2 with TRBJ2-7; 7 nucleotides line up with TRBD2. The junction had 13 bases not matched to a gene; V was cut back by 6 bases and J by 5 bases. CDR3 length equals 15 residues. Looked up from germline, CDR1 is SNHLY and CDR2 is FYNNEI. For the CDR3, the DNA is TGTGCCAGCAGGAAGGTGCGGGAGAACCACGACGAGCAGTACTTC. It codes for CASRKVRENHDEQYF.

Ten or more counts support this clonotype. The chain couples TRBV12-3 or TRBV12-4 to TRBJ1-2, with TRBD1 matching over 8 bases. Trimming at V came to 2 bases and at J to 5 bases, leaving 1 base not matched to a gene. This CDR3 region has 13 residues. The CDR3 loop reads CASSLRQGYGYTF. Here the CDR3 DNA reads TGTGCCAGCAGTTTACGACAGGGGTATGGCTACACCTTC.

This clonotype was detected many times. The V gene is TRBV18, the J gene TRBJ1-1; no definite D call. The germline V and J ends were trimmed by 3 bases and 2 bases, with 10 bases remaining between them. The CDR3 consists of 14 residues. Germline CDR1 reads KGHSH; CDR2 reads LQKENI. CDR3 DNA: TGTGCCAGCTCACCGGAATCTACAAACACTGAAGCTTTCTTT. It translates to CASSPESTNTEAFF.

This clonotype was seen at least ten times. The chain has TRBV28 and TRBJ2-5; no reliable D call. Germline V gives CDR1 MDHEN, CDR2 SYDVKM. V gave up 3 bases and J gave up 4 bases, with 12 bases separating them. The CDR3 contains 14 residues. CDR3 amino acids: CASSLLLLRETQYF. CDR3 in DNA: TGTGCCAGCAGTTTGCTGCTTCTTCGAGAGACCCAGTACTTC.

This clonotype was detected ten times or more. The genes are TRBV30 and TRBJ1-1; D gene uncertain. Germline V CDR1 and CDR2: GTSNPN, SVGIG (reference sequence). Trimming took off 2 bases at V and 1 base at J, with 8 bases between the two ends. This CDR3 comprises 13 residues. The CDR3 loop reads CAWSKGSNTEAFF. In nucleotides, the CDR3 is TGTGCCTGGAGTAAAGGGTCGAACACTGAAGCTTTCTTT.

This clonotype was picked up many times. This sequence joins TRBV29-1 and TRBJ2-3; D possibly matches TRBD1 or TRBD2 (5 bases each). Germline CDR1 SQVTM, CDR2 ANQGSEA. The CDR3 consists of 16 residues. V lost 3 bases and J lost 0, with 16 bases in between. This chain's CDR3 is CSVDNTGWGSTDTQYF. CDR3 bases: TGCAGCGTTGATAATACGGGATGGGGGAGCACAGATACGCAGTATTTT.

This clonotype appeared a few times. The chain's CDR3 is CASSLARAPETQYF. In DNA, the CDR3 is TGCGCCAGCAGCTTGGCCCGGGCTCCGGAGACCCAGTACTTC. V usage is TRBV5-1 and J usage is TRBJ2-5, with D unresolved. The germline V gene has CDR1 SGHRS and CDR2 YFSETQ. The CDR3 covers 14 residues. Trimming removed 0 bases from V and 5 bases from J, with 11 bases in between.

J is TRBJ1-6 and V is TRBV4-1; unclear D gene. Trimming removed 1 base at V and 6 bases at J, with 7 bases between. CDR1 and CDR2 (germline): MGHRA, YSYEKL. The CDR3 runs 14 residues. Here the CDR3 reads CASSQVNTNSPLHF. DNA for the CDR3: TGCGCCAGCAGCCAAGTAAACACTAATTCACCCCTCCACTTT.

In this sample, this clonotype turned up a few times. The chain joins TRBV12-3 or TRBV12-4 to TRBJ2-7; tentative D call: TRBD1 (5 bases). This CDR3 has 14 residues. Trimming stripped 3 bases from V and 6 bases from J, with 15 bases between. The CDR3 sequence is CASSFRDRSVEQYF. DNA for the CDR3: TGTGCCAGCAGTTTCAGGGATAGATCGGTCGAGCAGTACTTC.

The chain carries TRBV5-6 and TRBJ2-1; 9 nucleotides align to TRBD1. Losses at the gene ends were 6 bases for V and 5 bases for J; bases not matched to a gene: 9. Germline V gene sequence: CDR1 SGHDT, CDR2 YYEEEE. This CDR3 is 15 amino acids long. This CDR3 reads CASKRGQGSDNEQFF. CDR3 sequence (DNA): TGTGCCAGCAAAAGGGGACAGGGCTCGGACAATGAGCAGTTCTTC.

There are many counts of this clonotype. V is TRBV12-3 or TRBV12-4 and J is TRBJ1-1, with a weak D call TRBD1 (5 bases). There are 15 residues in the CDR3. The ends were cut back, 3 bases at V and 2 bases at J, with 13 bases in the middle. Here the CDR3 DNA reads TGTGCCAGCAGTTTTCTGGGCAGGGCAAACACTGAAGCTTTCTTT. Protein product: CASSFLGRANTEAFF.

Comments on this clonotype: This may come from a read error, since a much larger clone is one base off. The CDR3 here is CSVKSQGRNEQFF. In nucleotides, the CDR3 is TGCAGCGTGAAATCACAGGGGCGCAATGAGCAGTTCTTC. The chain has TRBV29-1 and TRBJ2-1; TRBD1 agrees at 7 bases. Per the germline V gene, CDR1 is SQVTM and CDR2 is ANQGSEA. This CDR3 region has 13 residues. Trimming removed 6 bases from V and 6 bases from J; junction bases left unmatched: 8.

This clonotype was recorded at least ten times. The chain links TRBV5-1 to TRBJ2-7; possible D gene TRBD2, 6 bases. In germline, CDR1 is SGHRS, CDR2 YFSETQ. Trimming shortened V by 4 bases and J by 1 base, and 15 bases separated the two germline ends. This CDR3 is built from 15 residues. The CDR3 is CASSGGLRWSYEQYF. The CDR3 DNA follows: TGCGCCAGCAGCGGGGGGTTGAGATGGTCCTACGAGCAGTACTTC.